This T cell receptor beta chain was documented in a study of cytomegalovirus exposure and HLA in healthy donors (dated by TCRdb to about 2017). Regarding the study in general: According to a later analysis, the 120 or so validation repertoires were produced on the same platform as the approximately 600 repertoires of the first cohort. The study was designed to test whether signatures of past pathogen exposure could be identified by cataloging public T cell receptors. Besides the first cohort of under 700 subjects, a separate validation cohort made up of around 120 different subjects was used. To predict cytomegalovirus infection status, the study brought together high-throughput TCR immunosequencing, statistical association of individual TCRs with disease status, and machine learning.

Based on the germline V gene (reference sequence), the CDR1 and CDR2 sequences are LNHDA and SQIVND. Trimming accounts for 8 bases at V and 3 bases at J, while the number of junction bases matched to no gene is 8. The CDR3 covers 15 residues, taking in both the cysteine and the phenylalanine. Kept here is only the CDR3 DNA, which spans 45 bases and is read in frame from base 1. Library prep was done by the immunoSEQ multiplex PCR assay. In the authors' own workflow: A statistical classification framework was built to diagnose cytomegalovirus status from the catalog of TCR beta chain sequences. This is the immuneACCESS table as TCRdb keeps it, with only in-frame sequences that have V and J called. A part of the clones is gone; compared with another copy, unresolved V genes explain less than half, and the rest is unexplained. Clone size and the V and J calls come from that table; the DNA yielded D and trimming. The sample table shows 71,000 or so clones, and about 94% are seen once. In total, the top ten clones hold roughly 1% of the sample.

Broader findings and caveats from the paper: Most TCR sequences were seen in very few donors, while some public TCRs were found in many individuals. Of the cluster scores, around 95% were above 0 in a later analysis, which found that TCRs clustered in the first cohort also tended to co-occur in the approximately 120 validation repertoires. In the study, some 160 TCR beta chains were listed as associated with cytomegalovirus. In vitro tests confirmed that a few of the cytomegalovirus-associated TCR beta chains recognize cytomegalovirus antigens. The classifier was reported to diagnose cytomegalovirus status with high specificity and sensitivity in both the original and validation cohorts. A later analysis had no HLA typing for the validation cohort, so co-occurrence there was scored across all 110 or so repertoires. The authors suggested that the approach could potentially be generalized to other disease states and immunological phenotypes.

To note about this clone: This receptor's antigen is unknown. The record has no base qualities; no much larger clone is one base away.

The donors were included in the validation cohort of over a hundred subjects, a group kept apart from the roughly 700-subject first cohort. This receptor chain uses TRBV19 and TRBJ2-3, with 10 bases matching TRBD2. This clonotype was obtained from a young woman in good health and CMV-seronegative. Sequencing was carried out using PBMCs. The sequenced DNA is TGTGCCAGTGGAAAGCGGGAGGGAGGGACAGATACGCAGTATTTT. Its protein is CASGKREGGTDTQYF.